This T cell receptor (beta chain) was obtained from a study of vaccination effects on CD4 cells after COVID-19. As for the study in general: Following the second dose by a median of 72 days, the post-vaccine samples were obtained.

The CDR3 runs 14 residues. The germline V gene has CDR1 SGHVS and CDR2 FQNEAQ. The ends were cut back, 3 bases at V and 3 bases at J, with 12 bases in the middle. Subsequent to a culture period of around 10 days, CD4+ T cells were isolated. Two doses of BNT162b2 or mRNA-1273 vaccine were administered to participants. Profiled with immunoSEQ multiplex PCR; TCRdb holds only in-frame clones, not every one. The sample contains about 73,000 clones, approximately 73% of which appear only once. Turning to this clone: Its antigen is not identified.

The input for sequencing was CD4+ T cells from PBMCs cultured without peptide, taken after COVID-19 vaccination. V and J are TRBV7-8 and TRBJ2-7; no reliable D call. This receptor was obtained from a human donor who received a COVID-19 vaccine. The CDR3 here is CASSFSPVGYEQYV. CDR3 in DNA: TGTGCCAGCAGCTTTTCACCGGTGGGCTACGAGCAGTACGTC.